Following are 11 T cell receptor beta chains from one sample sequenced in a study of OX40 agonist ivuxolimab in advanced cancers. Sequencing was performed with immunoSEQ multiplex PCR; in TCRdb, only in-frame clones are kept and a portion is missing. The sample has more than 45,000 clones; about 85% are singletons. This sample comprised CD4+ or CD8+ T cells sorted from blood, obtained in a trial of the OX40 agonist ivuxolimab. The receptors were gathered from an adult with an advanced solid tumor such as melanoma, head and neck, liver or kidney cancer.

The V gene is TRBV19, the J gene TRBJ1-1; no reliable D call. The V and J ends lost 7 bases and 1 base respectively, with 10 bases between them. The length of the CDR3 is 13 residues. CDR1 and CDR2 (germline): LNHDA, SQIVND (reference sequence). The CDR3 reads CASKLLENTEAFF. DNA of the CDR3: TGTGCCAGTAAACTATTAGAGAACACTGAAGCTTTCTTT. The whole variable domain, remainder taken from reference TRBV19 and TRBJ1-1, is DGGITQSPKYLFRKEGQNVTLSCEQNLNHDAMYWYRQDPGQGLRLIYYSQIVNDFQKGDIAEGYSVSREKKESFPLTVTSAQKNPTAFYLCASKLLENTEAFFGQGTRLTVV.

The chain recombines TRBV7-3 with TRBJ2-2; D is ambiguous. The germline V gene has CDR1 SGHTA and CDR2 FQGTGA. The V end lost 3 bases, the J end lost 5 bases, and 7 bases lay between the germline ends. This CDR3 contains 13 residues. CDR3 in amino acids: CASSLRRTGELFF. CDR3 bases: TGTGCCAGCAGCTTGCGTAGGACCGGGGAGCTGTTTTTT.

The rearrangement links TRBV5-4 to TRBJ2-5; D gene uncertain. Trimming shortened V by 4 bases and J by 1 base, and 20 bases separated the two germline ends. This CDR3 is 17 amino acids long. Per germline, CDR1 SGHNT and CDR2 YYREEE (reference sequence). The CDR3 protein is CASSPFPASIIQETQYF. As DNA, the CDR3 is TGTGCCAGCAGCCCCTTCCCGGCCAGTATCATCCAAGAGACCCAGTACTTC.

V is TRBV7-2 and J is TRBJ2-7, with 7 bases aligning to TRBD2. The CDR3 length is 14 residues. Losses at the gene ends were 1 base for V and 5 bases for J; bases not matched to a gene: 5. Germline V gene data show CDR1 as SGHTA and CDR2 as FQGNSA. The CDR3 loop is CASSLGGAGDEQYF. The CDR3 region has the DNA TGTGCCAGCAGCTTAGGAGGGGCGGGGGACGAGCAGTACTTC.

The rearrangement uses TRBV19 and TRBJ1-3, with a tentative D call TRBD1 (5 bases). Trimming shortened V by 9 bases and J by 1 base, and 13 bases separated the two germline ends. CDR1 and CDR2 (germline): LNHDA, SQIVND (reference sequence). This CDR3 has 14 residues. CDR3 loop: CASRPRVSGNTIYF. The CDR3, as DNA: TGTGCCAGCAGACCCAGGGTATCTGGAAACACCATATATTTT.

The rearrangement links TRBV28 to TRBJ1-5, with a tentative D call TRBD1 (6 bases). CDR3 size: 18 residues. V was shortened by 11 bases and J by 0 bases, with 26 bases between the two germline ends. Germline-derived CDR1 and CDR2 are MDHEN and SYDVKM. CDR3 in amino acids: CASGSGGGGHSSNQPQHF. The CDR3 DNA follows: TGTGCCTCCGGCAGCGGTGGGGGGGGACACTCTAGCAATCAGCCCCAGCATTTT.

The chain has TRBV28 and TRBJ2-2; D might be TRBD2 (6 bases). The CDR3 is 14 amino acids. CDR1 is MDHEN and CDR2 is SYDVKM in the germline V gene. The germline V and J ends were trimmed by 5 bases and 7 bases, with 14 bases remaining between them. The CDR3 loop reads CASSLLLANGELFF. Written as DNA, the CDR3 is TGTGCCAGCAGTCTACTTCTAGCGAACGGGGAGCTGTTTTTT.

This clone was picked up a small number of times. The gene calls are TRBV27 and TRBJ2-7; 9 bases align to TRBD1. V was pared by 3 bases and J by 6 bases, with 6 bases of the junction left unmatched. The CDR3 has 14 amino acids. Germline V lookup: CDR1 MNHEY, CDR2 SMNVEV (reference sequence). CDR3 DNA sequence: TGTGCCAGCAGTTTGACACAGGGGGCGAGCGAGCAGTACTTC. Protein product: CASSLTQGASEQYF.

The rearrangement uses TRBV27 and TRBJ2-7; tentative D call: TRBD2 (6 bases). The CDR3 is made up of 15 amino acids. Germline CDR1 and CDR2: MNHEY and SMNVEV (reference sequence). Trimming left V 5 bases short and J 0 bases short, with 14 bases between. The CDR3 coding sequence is TGTGCCAGCAGTCCAGCCGACGGGAGCTCCTACGAGCAGTACTTC. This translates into CASSPADGSSYEQYF.

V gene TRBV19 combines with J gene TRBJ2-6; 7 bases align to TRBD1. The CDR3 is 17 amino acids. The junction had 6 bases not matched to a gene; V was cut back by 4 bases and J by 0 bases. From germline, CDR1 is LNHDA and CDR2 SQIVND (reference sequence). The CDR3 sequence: CASSRDSPSSGANVLTF. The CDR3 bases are TGTGCCAGTAGTAGGGACAGCCCTTCCTCTGGGGCCAACGTCCTGACTTTC.

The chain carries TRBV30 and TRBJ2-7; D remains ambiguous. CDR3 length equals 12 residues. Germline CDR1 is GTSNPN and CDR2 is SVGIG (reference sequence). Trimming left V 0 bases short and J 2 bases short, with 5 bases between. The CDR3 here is CAWSVGAYEQYF. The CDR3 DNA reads TGTGCCTGGAGTGTAGGAGCCTACGAGCAGTACTTC.